The 6 T cell receptor beta chains reported below all come from one sample, sequenced in a study of shared clonotypes between healthy human individuals. The repertoire was sequenced with immunoSEQ multiplex PCR; TCRdb's copy has only in-frame clones and lacks some. The repertoire holds more than 200,000 clones, approximately 70% seen once, with roughly 10% in the top ten. Sample: memory CD4+ T cells sorted from blood. Subset reported: CD45RA-negative fraction. The receptors were gathered from a man aged 25-40 years in good health.

The rearrangement uses TRBV5-1 and TRBJ2-5, with D tentatively TRBD2 (6 bases). The CDR3 has 15 amino acids. Germline V gene lookup returns CDR1 SGHRS and CDR2 YFSETQ. V was trimmed by 6 bases and J by 5 bases, leaving 20 bases between them. The CDR3, as DNA: TGCGCCAGCACGCCCACTGGAGGGCCATTGGAGACCCAGTACTTC. Amino acid sequence: CASTPTGGPLETQYF.

Only a few counts were recorded for this clone. The V call is TRBV27, the J call TRBJ1-2, with 9 bases aligning to TRBD1. Germline loops: CDR1 MNHEY, CDR2 SMNVEV (reference sequence). CDR3 size: 16 residues. V gave up 6 bases and J gave up 5 bases; unmatched junction bases: 13. The CDR3 spells CASRKTGGGGTYGYTF. The CDR3 bases are TGTGCCAGCAGGAAAACAGGGGGCGGAGGCACTTATGGCTACACCTTC.

This clone counts as medium-sized. V and J are TRBV27 and TRBJ2-7; 11 nucleotides line up with TRBD1. This CDR3 is built from 14 residues. V trimming: 6 bases; J trimming: 6 bases; junction bases outside the gene matches: 7. Germline assignment: CDR1 MNHEY and CDR2 SMNVEV (reference sequence). In DNA, the CDR3 is TGTGCCAGCAGGGGTCGGACAGGGGGCCCCGAGCAGTACTTC. Its protein is CASRGRTGGPEQYF.

This chain links TRBV28 with TRBJ1-2; TRBD1 aligns across 8 bases. Germline loops: CDR1 MDHEN, CDR2 SYDVKM. The CDR3 runs to 15 residues. With V trimmed by 7 bases and J by 4 bases, 11 bases remained unmatched. The CDR3 DNA sequence: TGTGCCAGCACCTACCCTGGGACAGGAATCTATGGCTACACCTTC. This gives the protein CASTYPGTGIYGYTF.

The chain has TRBV7-9 and TRBJ2-2; D tentatively fits TRBD1 or TRBD2 (5 bases each). CDR1 and CDR2 from the germline V gene are SEHNR and FQNEAQ (reference sequence). The CDR3 contains 16 residues. Trimming shortened V by 4 bases and J by 0 bases, and 12 bases separated the two germline ends. The CDR3 here is CASSSPGTANTGELFF. The DNA of the CDR3 is TGTGCCAGCAGCTCTCCAGGGACGGCGAACACCGGGGAGCTGTTTTTT.

V and J are TRBV7-9 and TRBJ2-1; D ambiguous. The V end was cut by 3 bases, the J end by 0 bases, with 9 bases between. CDR1 is SEHNR and CDR2 is FQNEAQ in the germline V gene (reference sequence). This CDR3 spans 15 amino acids. CDR3 loop: CASSLKGGSYNEQFF. CDR3 sequence (DNA): TGTGCCAGCAGCTTGAAGGGTGGCTCCTACAATGAGCAGTTCTTC.